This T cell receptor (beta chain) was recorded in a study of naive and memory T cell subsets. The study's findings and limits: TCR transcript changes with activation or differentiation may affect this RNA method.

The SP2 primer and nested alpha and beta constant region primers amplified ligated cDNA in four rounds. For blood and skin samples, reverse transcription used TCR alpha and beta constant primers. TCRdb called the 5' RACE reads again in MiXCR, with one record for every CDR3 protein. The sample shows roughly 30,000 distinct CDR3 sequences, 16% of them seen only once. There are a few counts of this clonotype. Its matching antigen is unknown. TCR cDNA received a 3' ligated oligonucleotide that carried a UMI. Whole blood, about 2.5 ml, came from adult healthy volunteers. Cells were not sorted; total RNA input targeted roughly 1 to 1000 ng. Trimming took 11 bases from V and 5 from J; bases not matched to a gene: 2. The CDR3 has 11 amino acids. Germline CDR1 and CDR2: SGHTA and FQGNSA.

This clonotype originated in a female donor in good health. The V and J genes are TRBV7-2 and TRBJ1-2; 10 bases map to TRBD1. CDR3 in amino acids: CAGQGGYGYTF. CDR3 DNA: TGTGCCGGACAGGGGGGGTATGGCTACACCTTC. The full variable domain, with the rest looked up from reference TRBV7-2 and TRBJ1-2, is GAGVSQSPSNKVTEKGKDVELRCDPISGHTALYWYRQSLGQGLEFLIYFQGNSAPDKSGLPSDRFSAERTGGSVSTLTIQRTQQEDSAVYLCAGQGGYGYTFGSGTRLTVV.